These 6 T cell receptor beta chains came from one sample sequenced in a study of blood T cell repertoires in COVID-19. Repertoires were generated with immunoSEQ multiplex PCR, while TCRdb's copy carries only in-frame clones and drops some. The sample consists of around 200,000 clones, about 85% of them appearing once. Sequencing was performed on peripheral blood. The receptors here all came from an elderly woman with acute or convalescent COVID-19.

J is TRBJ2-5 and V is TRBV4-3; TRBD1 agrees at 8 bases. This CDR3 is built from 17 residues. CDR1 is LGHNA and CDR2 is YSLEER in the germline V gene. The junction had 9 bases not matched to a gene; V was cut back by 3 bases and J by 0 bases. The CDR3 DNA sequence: TGCGCCAGCAGCCATAGTATTGGACAGGGTAACCAAGAGACCCAGTACTTC. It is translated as CASSHSIGQGNQETQYF.

The CDR3 region is CASFALGRSYEQYF. CDR3 coding DNA: TGTGCCAGCTTCGCGCTTGGTAGAAGTTACGAGCAGTACTTC. The chain uses TRBV6-5 and TRBJ2-7; no clear D. CDR3 size: 14 residues. Germline CDR1 and CDR2: MNHEY and SVGAGI. Trimming left V 8 bases short and J 4 bases short, with 18 bases between.

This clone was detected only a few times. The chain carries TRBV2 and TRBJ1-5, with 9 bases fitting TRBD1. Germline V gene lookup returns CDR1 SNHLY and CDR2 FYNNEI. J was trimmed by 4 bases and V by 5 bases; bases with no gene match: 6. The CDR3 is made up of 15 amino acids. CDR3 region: CASSPRGTGNQPQHF. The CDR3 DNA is TGTGCCAGCAGTCCTAGGGGGACAGGGAATCAGCCCCAGCATTTT.

CDR3 sequence reads: CASSFLGGVTEAFF. Here the CDR3 DNA reads TGTGCCAGTAGTTTTCTGGGGGGGGTAACTGAAGCTTTCTTT. The chain joins TRBV19 to TRBJ1-1; D perhaps matches TRBD1 (5 bases). This CDR3 region has 14 residues. Trimming took 5 bases from V and 5 from J, leaving 15 bases between them. Germline V gene data show CDR1 as LNHDA and CDR2 as SQIVND (reference sequence).

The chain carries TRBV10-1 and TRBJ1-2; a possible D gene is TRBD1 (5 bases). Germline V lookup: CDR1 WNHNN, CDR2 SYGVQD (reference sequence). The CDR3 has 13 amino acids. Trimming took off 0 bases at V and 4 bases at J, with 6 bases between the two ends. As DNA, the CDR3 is TGCGCCAGCAGTGAGTCGCAGGGCTATGGCTACACCTTC. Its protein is CASSESQGYGYTF.

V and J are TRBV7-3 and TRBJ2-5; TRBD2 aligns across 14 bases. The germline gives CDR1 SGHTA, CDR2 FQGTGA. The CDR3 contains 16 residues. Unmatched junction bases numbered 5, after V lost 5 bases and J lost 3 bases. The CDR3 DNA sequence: TGTGCCAGCAGCCCCCGGGGACTAGCGGGAGAAGAGACCCAGTACTTC. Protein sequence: CASSPRGLAGEETQYF.